Listed below are T cell receptor beta chains from one sample, sequenced in a study of T cell responses to AZD1222 COVID-19 vaccine. Repertoires were generated with immunoSEQ multiplex PCR, while TCRdb's copy carries only in-frame clones and drops some. Among 120,000 or so clones listed, 65% to 90% were seen once. The specimen comprised peripheral blood, sampled on day 0 of AZD1222 vaccination. These TCRs come from an adult in good health. Each CDR3 is given with its conserved first and last residue. D genes are given only for firm matches. Clone size, where shown, is once, few, many, or a class for clones that have expanded.

J | D | size | V | CDR3 | DNA
TRBJ2-2 | NA | NA | TRBV4-3 | CASSQGAGTGRTGELFF | TGCGCCAGCAGCCAAGGTGCCGGGACGGGGAGGACCGGGGAGCTGTTTTTT
TRBJ2-7 | NA | NA | TRBV19 | CASSIDRQTNYEQYF | TGTGCCAGTAGTATAGACCGACAGACAAACTACGAGCAGTACTTC
TRBJ1-2 | NA | NA | TRBV7-9 | CATDRGESNYGYTF | TGTGCCACAGACAGAGGCGAATCTAACTATGGCTACACCTTC
TRBJ1-2 | TRBD1 | NA | TRBV19 | CASSPPGQGFYGYTF | TGTGCCAGTAGTCCACCGGGACAGGGTTTCTATGGCTACACCTTC
TRBJ2-1 | TRBD2 | NA | TRBV28 | CASSLRQGTSTYNEQFF | TGTGCCAGCAGTTTACGGCAGGGGACTAGCACCTACAATGAGCAGTTCTTC
TRBJ2-7 | NA | NA | TRBV5-1 | CASSLADEQYF | TGCGCCAGCAGCTTGGCCGACGAGCAGTACTTC
TRBJ1-2 | NA | NA | TRBV18 | CASSPPGRGASYGYTF | TGTGCCAGCTCACCACCGGGGAGGGGCGCGTCCTATGGCTACACCTTC
TRBJ2-3 | TRBD2 | NA | TRBV19 | CASSIPGGDFLSTDTQYF | TGTGCCAGTAGTATTCCGGGGGGGGACTTCCTCTCCACAGATACGCAGTATTTT
TRBJ1-1 | NA | NA | TRBV5-1 | CASSITGRGDTEAFF | TGCGCCAGCAGCATTACAGGGAGAGGGGACACTGAAGCTTTCTTT
TRBJ2-7 | TRBD2 | NA | TRBV9 | CASSVSAGRNYEQYF | TGTGCCAGCAGCGTATCCGCCGGGAGGAACTACGAGCAGTACTTC
TRBJ1-6 | NA | once | TRBV30 | CAWSVGGRNSPLHF | TGTGCCTGGAGTGTAGGAGGCCGAAATTCACCCCTCCACTTT
TRBJ2-3 | TRBD2 | NA | TRBV5-1 | CASSLRSSGRDTQYF | TGCGCCAGCAGCTTAAGGTCTAGCGGGAGAGATACGCAGTATTTT
TRBJ2-7 | NA | few | TRBV29-1 | CSVVSGEQYF | TGCAGCGTTGTATCCGGCGAGCAGTACTTC
TRBJ2-7 | NA | NA | TRBV6-5 | CASTRTAGEQYF | TGTGCCAGCACCAGGACAGCCGGCGAGCAGTACTTC
TRBJ1-1 | TRBD1 | NA | TRBV19 | CASSRPGTGMNTEAFF | TGTGCCAGTAGCCGTCCCGGGACAGGTATGAACACTGAAGCTTTCTTT
TRBJ2-2 | NA | NA | TRBV24-1 | CATSDLDGGREELFF | TGTGCCACCAGTGATTTGGACGGGGGCAGGGAGGAGCTGTTTTTT
TRBJ2-7 | TRBD2 | NA | TRBV19 | CASSNGQREGREQYF | TGTGCCAGTAGTAATGGGCAGCGGGAGGGCCGCGAGCAGTACTTC
TRBJ1-5 | NA | NA | TRBV5-4 | CASSRGGQREQPQHF | TGTGCCAGCAGCCGAGGGGGGCAGCGAGAGCAGCCCCAGCATTTT
TRBJ2-5 | TRBD1 | NA | TRBV19 | CASRSGQGAQETQYF | TGTGCCAGTAGGTCGGGACAGGGGGCCCAAGAGACCCAGTACTTC
TRBJ1-1 | NA | few | TRBV4-3 | CASSQDRNTEAFF | TGCGCCAGCAGCCAAGACCGGAACACTGAAGCTTTCTTT
TRBJ1-2 | TRBD1 | NA | TRBV25-1 | CASSEGTGSRYGYTF | TGTGCCAGCAGTGAGGGGACAGGGTCCCGCTATGGCTACACCTTC
TRBJ1-5 | NA | NA | TRBV2 | CASSGQLPQPQHF | TGTGCCAGCAGTGGCCAACTACCCCAGCCCCAGCATTTT
TRBJ1-4 | TRBD1 | once | TRBV4-1 | CASSQRDRGGEKLFF | TGCGCCAGCAGCCAAAGGGACAGGGGCGGCGAAAAACTGTTTTTT
TRBJ2-3 | NA | NA | TRBV30 | CASSVDRLDTQYF | TGTGCCTCTTCCGTCGACAGGCTAGATACGCAGTATTTT
TRBJ1-1 | NA | once | TRBV25-1 | CASRGDSQIDAFF | TGTGCCAGCAGAGGGGACTCTCAAATTGACGCTTTCTTT
TRBJ1-1 | NA | NA | TRBV19 | CASWQNTEAFF | TGTGCCAGTTGGCAGAACACTGAAGCTTTCTTT
TRBJ2-3 | TRBD1 | NA | TRBV18 | CASSPPSGTGLTDTQYF | TGTGCCAGCTCACCACCCTCTGGGACAGGGCTCACAGATACGCAGTATTTT
TRBJ2-7 | NA | NA | TRBV28 | CASSLPTPGEQYF | TGTGCCAGCAGTTTACCCACTCCGGGAGAGCAGTACTTC
TRBJ1-1 | NA | NA | TRBV6-2/TRBV6-3 | CASSLDGRGSTEAFF | TGTGCCAGCAGTCTGGACGGTCGCGGTAGCACTGAAGCTTTCTTT
TRBJ2-1 | TRBD2 | NA | TRBV5-1 | CASSAGTSGISEQFF | TGCGCCAGCAGCGCAGGGACTAGCGGAATAAGTGAGCAGTTCTTC
TRBJ2-3 | TRBD2 | few | TRBV3-1/TRBV3-2 | CASSQARGVDTQYF | TGTGCCAGCAGCCAAGCGCGGGGGGTAGATACGCAGTATTTT
TRBJ1-1 | NA | NA | TRBV12-3/TRBV12-4 | CASSFGHTEAFF | TGTGCCAGCAGTTTTGGGCACACTGAAGCTTTCTTT
TRBJ1-5 | TRBD1 | NA | TRBV3-1/TRBV3-2 | CASSHSGQGPNQPQHF | TGTGCCAGCAGCCATTCCGGACAGGGCCCTAATCAGCCCCAGCATTTT
TRBJ2-3 | NA | NA | TRBV30 | CAWSVQAGRTDTQYF | TGTGCCTGGAGTGTACAGGCGGGACGTACAGATACGCAGTATTTT
TRBJ2-7 | TRBD2 | NA | TRBV7-6 | CASSLIAGVNHEQYF | TGTGCCAGCAGCCTCATAGCGGGCGTGAACCACGAGCAGTACTTC
TRBJ1-2 | NA | NA | TRBV7-9 | CASSNSGRYGYTF | TGTGCCAGCAGCAATAGCGGTCGCTATGGCTACACCTTC
TRBJ1-1 | NA | NA | TRBV2 | CASTGNRVNTEAFF | TGTGCCAGCACGGGAAACAGAGTGAACACTGAAGCTTTCTTT
TRBJ2-7 | NA | NA | TRBV24-1 | CATSDSHEQYF | TGTGCCACCAGTGATTCCCACGAGCAGTACTTC
TRBJ1-1 | TRBD1 | few | TRBV7-3 | CASQGGGRNTEAFF | TGTGCCAGCCAGGGGGGCGGGAGGAACACTGAAGCTTTCTTT
TRBJ1-3 | NA | NA | TRBV28 | CASKSGDRGNTIYF | TGTGCCAGCAAGTCAGGGGATCGAGGAAACACCATATATTTT
TRBJ1-1 | NA | NA | TRBV2 | CASNPQGPSTEAFF | TGTGCCAGCAATCCGCAGGGCCCGAGCACTGAAGCTTTCTTT
TRBJ2-4 | NA | once | TRBV28 | CASLAGALAKNIQYF | TGTGCCAGCCTCGCCGGGGCCCTAGCCAAAAACATTCAGTACTTC
TRBJ2-1 | NA | few | TRBV30 | CAWSVLGGFNEQFF | TGTGCCTGGAGTGTACTAGGGGGTTTCAATGAGCAGTTCTTC
TRBJ2-7 | NA | NA | TRBV14 | CASSPPGSTYEQYF | TGTGCCAGCAGCCCACCCGGGTCCACCTACGAGCAGTACTTC
TRBJ1-3 | NA | NA | TRBV28 | CASRQGGGNTIYF | TGTGCCAGCAGGCAAGGAGGCGGAAACACCATATATTTT
TRBJ1-1 | NA | NA | TRBV30 | CAWSDKPFGAFF | TGTGCCTGGAGTGATAAACCGTTTGGAGCTTTCTTT
TRBJ2-5 | NA | NA | TRBV5-1 | CASTYNIGQETQYF | TGCGCCAGCACCTATAATATTGGGCAAGAGACCCAGTACTTC
TRBJ1-3 | NA | NA | TRBV29-1 | CSVDEGRFSGNTIYF | TGCAGCGTGGACGAGGGACGGTTCTCTGGAAACACCATATATTTT
TRBJ1-5 | TRBD1 | few | TRBV3-1/TRBV3-2 | CASSPYRQGHQPQHF | TGTGCCAGCAGCCCTTATCGACAGGGGCATCAGCCCCAGCATTTT
TRBJ2-5 | NA | NA | TRBV21-1 | CASSRGTPPQETQYF | TGTGCCAGCAGCAGAGGGACCCCACCCCAAGAGACCCAGTACTTC
TRBJ1-4 | TRBD1 | NA | TRBV7-6 | CASSPTLGQINEKLFF | TGTGCCAGCAGCCCAACCCTGGGACAGATCAATGAAAAACTGTTTTTT
TRBJ1-5 | TRBD1 | NA | TRBV28 | CASSLGLGGTALSNQPQHF | TGTGCCAGCAGTTTAGGGCTGGGGGGGACAGCACTTAGCAATCAGCCCCAGCATTTT
TRBJ2-7 | NA | few | TRBV11-2 | CASSLGGRYYEQYF | TGTGCCAGCAGCTTGGGGGGCCGCTACTACGAGCAGTACTTC